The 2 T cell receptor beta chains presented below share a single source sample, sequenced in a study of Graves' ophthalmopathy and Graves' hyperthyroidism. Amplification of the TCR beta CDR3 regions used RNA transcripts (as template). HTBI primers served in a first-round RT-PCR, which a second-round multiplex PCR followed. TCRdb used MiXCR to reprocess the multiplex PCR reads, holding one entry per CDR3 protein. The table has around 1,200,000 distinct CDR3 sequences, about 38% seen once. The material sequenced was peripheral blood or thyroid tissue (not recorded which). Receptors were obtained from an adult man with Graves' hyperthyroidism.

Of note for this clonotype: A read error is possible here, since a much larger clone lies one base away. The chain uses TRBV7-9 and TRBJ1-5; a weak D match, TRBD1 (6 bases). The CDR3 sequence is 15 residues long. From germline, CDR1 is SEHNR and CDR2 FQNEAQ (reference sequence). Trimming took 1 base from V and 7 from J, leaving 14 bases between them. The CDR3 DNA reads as TGTGCCAGCAGCTTAGGAGGGGGGTCTTGGCAGCCCCAGCATTTT. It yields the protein CASSLGGGSWQPQHF.

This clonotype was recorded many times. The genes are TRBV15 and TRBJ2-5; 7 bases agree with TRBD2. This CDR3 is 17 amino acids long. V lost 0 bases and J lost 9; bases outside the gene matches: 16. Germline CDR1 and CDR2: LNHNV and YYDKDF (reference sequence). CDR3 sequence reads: CATSRDPSGEGFEAQYF. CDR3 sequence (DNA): TGTGCCACCAGCAGAGATCCTAGCGGAGAGGGGTTTGAGGCCCAGTACTTC.